Included here is one T cell receptor (beta chain) sequence, with context. The germline gives CDR1 SGHDN, CDR2 FVKESK. This CDR3 has 16 residues. V lost 1 base and J lost 0, with 10 bases in between. The source of the sample is a study of blood T cell repertoires in COVID-19. Background on the study: The United States, Italy and Spain provided the acute and convalescent COVID-19 samples. From T cells, B-cell-depleted T cells, or PBMCs came the material, which was cDNA or gDNA.

How the authors handled the data: Researchers report that nucleated cell counts were estimated from reference gene primer amplification. Clones were read by immunoSEQ multiplex PCR, and TCRdb kept only the in-frame ones, dropping some. That table is the source of V, J and clone size, and D and trimming were worked out from the DNA. The table includes under 200,000 clones, more than 80% detected once. The sequencing sample was made of peripheral blood. The source is a man aged 50 or older with acute or convalescent COVID-19. The gene calls are TRBV14 and TRBJ2-1; weak D call: TRBD2 (6 bases). CDR3 coding DNA: TGTGCCAGCAGCCAAGGGAGGGGTCCCTCCTACAATGAGCAGTTCTTC. Encoded protein: CASSQGRGPSYNEQFF.